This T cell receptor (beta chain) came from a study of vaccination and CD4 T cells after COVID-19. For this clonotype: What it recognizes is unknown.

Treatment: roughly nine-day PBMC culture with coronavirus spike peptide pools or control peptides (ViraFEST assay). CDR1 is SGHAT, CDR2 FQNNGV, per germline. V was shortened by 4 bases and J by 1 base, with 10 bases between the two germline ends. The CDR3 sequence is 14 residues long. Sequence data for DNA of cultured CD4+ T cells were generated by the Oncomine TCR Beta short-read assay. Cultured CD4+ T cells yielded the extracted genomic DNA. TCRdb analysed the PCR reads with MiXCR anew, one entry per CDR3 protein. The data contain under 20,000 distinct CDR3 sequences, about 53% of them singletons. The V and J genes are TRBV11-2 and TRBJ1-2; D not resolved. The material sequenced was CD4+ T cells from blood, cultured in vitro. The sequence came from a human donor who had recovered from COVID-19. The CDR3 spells CASSSGPGNYGYTF. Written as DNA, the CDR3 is TGTGCCAGCAGCTCTGGGCCGGGTAACTATGGCTACACCTTC.